The clone carrying this T cell receptor (beta chain) appeared a single time. This sample is part of a study of control samples from healthy donors and cancer patients. There are 15 residues in the CDR3. V lost 5 bases to trimming and J lost 5 bases, with 18 bases between them. CDR1 SGHVS and CDR2 FQNEAQ come from the germline V gene. Assay used: immunoSEQ multiplex PCR; TCRdb lists only in-frame clones, some missing. The sample yields some 77,000 clones, 85% to 90% seen once. This TCR derives from a woman in her sixties or seventies in good health. V gene TRBV7-8 combines with J gene TRBJ2-5; no clear D. The sequencing sample was made of blood. Here the CDR3 reads CASSPLARPLETQYF. As DNA, the CDR3 is TGTGCCAGCAGCCCATTGGCCCGGCCCTTGGAGACCCAGTACTTC.